This paragraph reports one T cell receptor (beta chain). No antigen is known for it. From germline, CDR1 is SGHRS and CDR2 YFSETQ. V dropped 3 bases and J dropped 8 bases, with 14 bases sitting between them. The CDR3 runs 13 residues. This entry comes from a study of cytotoxic CD8 clonotypes in ibrutinib-treated CLL. Background on the study: The subjects consisted of about a dozen relapsed/refractory and over 14 treatment-naive individuals, with 17 to 18 IGHV unmutated. Overall study results and limits: Public clonotypes, an uncommon group, contracted or remained stable on treatment. Different sampling times were used for sustained-remission and progressing patients.

Data came from immunoSEQ multiplex PCR; TCRdb stores just in-frame clones and leaves some out. The sample has approximately 70,000 clones, 90% seen once. Specimen: PBMCs, collected after 12 months of ibrutinib treatment. The V gene is TRBV5-1, the J gene TRBJ1-2; a weak D match, TRBD1 (5 bases). The receptor was isolated from a human donor with chronic lymphocytic leukemia. CDR3 coding DNA: TGCGCCAGCAGCTCACCGGGGCCTCGGGGCTACACCTTC. Protein sequence: CASSSPGPRGYTF.